The 10 T cell receptor beta chains presented below share a single source sample, sequenced in a study of regulatory T cells in long-lasting Graves disease. Time point in this sample: newly diagnosed GD, antithyroid drugs for less than 3 months. Scientists built the TCR library using RNA that was extracted from PBMCs. Arm-PCR of CDR3 regions with iRepertoire HTBI primers generated TCR beta libraries. TCRdb itself ran the multiplex PCR reads through MiXCR, one entry per CDR3 protein. The sample includes around 450,000 distinct CDR3 sequences, over 12% of them seen just once. This sample was shared with a second study, whose subject was T cells in Graves' hyperthyroidism and ophthalmopathy.

The sequenced sample was peripheral blood mononuclear cells (PBMCs), obtained at new diagnosis, from a patient treated with antithyroid drugs. These TCRs come from a woman between 40 and 50 years old with Graves disease.

In this sample, this clonotype turned up many times. The chain links TRBV11-3 to TRBJ1-1, with TRBD1 matching 7 bases. Germline V lookup: CDR1 SGHNT, CDR2 YENEEA. V trimming: 1 base; J trimming: 7 bases; junction bases outside the gene matches: 6. CDR3 size: 14 residues. CDR3 sequence reads: CASSLGDSLLEAFF. DNA for the CDR3: TGTGCCAGCAGCTTAGGGGACAGCCTCCTTGAAGCTTTCTTT.

This chain uses TRBV24-1 with TRBJ2-1; the D is unclear. Trimming shortened V by 5 bases and J by 0 bases, and 13 bases separated the two germline ends. Germline loops: CDR1 KGHDR, CDR2 SFDVKD. The CDR3 has 16 residues. CDR3 sequence: CATSGPGDSSYNEQFF. The CDR3 DNA is TGTGCCACCAGTGGCCCAGGCGATAGCTCCTACAATGAGCAGTTCTTC.

The chain links TRBV3-1 to TRBJ2-2, with 13 positions matching TRBD2. V gave up 8 bases and J gave up 3 bases; unmatched junction bases: 9. Germline assignment: CDR1 LGHDT and CDR2 YNNKEL (reference sequence). The CDR3 consists of 17 residues. CDR3 DNA sequence: TGTGCCAGCGCTCAGACTAGCGGGAGGCCGTACACCGGGGAGCTGTTTTTT. It specifies CASAQTSGRPYTGELFF.

This clonotype appeared a few times. The V gene is TRBV6-2 or TRBV6-3, the J gene TRBJ2-2, with D unclear. In germline, CDR1 is MNHEY, CDR2 SVGEGT. Trimming took off 10 bases at V and 2 bases at J, with 11 bases between the two ends. The CDR3 totals 13 residues. CDR3 sequence: CATTYLNTGELFF. The CDR3 DNA reads as TGTGCCACCACATACCTTAACACCGGGGAGCTGTTTTTT.

This clonotype showed up many times. V is TRBV6-2 or TRBV6-3 and J is TRBJ2-3, with 11 bases aligning to TRBD2. The trim removed 5 bases at V and 2 bases at J, leaving 15 bases unmatched. The germline CDR1 and CDR2 sequences are MNHEY and SVGEGT. The CDR3 loop spans 19 amino acids. The CDR3 spells CASSPTQQRTSGYTDTQYF. The CDR3 DNA reads as TGTGCCAGCAGTCCTACGCAGCAAAGGACTAGCGGGTACACAGATACGCAGTATTTT.

There are many counts of this clonotype. The chain uses TRBV20-1 and TRBJ2-3; TRBD1 agrees at 7 bases. The CDR3 sequence is 16 residues long. J gave up 1 base and V 1 base, and 8 bases lay outside the gene matches. Germline V gene lookup returns CDR1 DFQATT and CDR2 SNEGSKA (reference sequence). CDR3 loop: CSARGDDRAGTDTQYF. The DNA for the CDR3 is TGCAGTGCTAGAGGGGACGACAGGGCGGGCACAGATACGCAGTATTTT.

This clonotype has ten or more counts. The CDR3, as DNA: TGTGCCAGCAGTCCCGTGGGACAGCTCTCCTACGAGCAGTACTTC. Translation: CASSPVGQLSYEQYF. This chain connects TRBV28 to TRBJ2-7; 7 bases are a match to TRBD1. The V segment lost 5 bases and the J segment 0 bases; nucleotides outside the gene matches: 7. The CDR3 contains 15 residues. Germline V gene sequence: CDR1 MDHEN, CDR2 SYDVKM. The full variable domain, completed using reference TRBV28 and TRBJ2-7, is DVKVTQSSRYLVKRTGEKVFLECVQDMDHENMFWYRQDPGLGLRLIYFSYDVKMKEKGDIPEGYSVSREKKERFSLILESASTNQTSMYLCASSPVGQLSYEQYFGPGTRLTVT.

The chain joins TRBV11-3 to TRBJ2-7, with D possibly called TRBD1 or TRBD2 (7 bases each). Germline assignment: CDR1 SGHNT and CDR2 YENEEA. Trimming took off 2 bases at V and 3 bases at J, with 14 bases between the two ends. CDR3 length: 15 amino acids. The CDR3 coding sequence is TGTGCCAGCAGCTTAATGCAGGGGGGGAACTACGAGCAGTACTTC. Protein product: CASSLMQGGNYEQYF.

This clonotype was counted ten times or more. The chain links TRBV28 to TRBJ1-4; 11 nucleotides match TRBD1. The junction had 5 bases not matched to a gene; V was cut back by 5 bases and J by 6 bases. The CDR3 sequence is 15 residues long. Germline CDR1 is MDHEN and CDR2 is SYDVKM. CDR3 DNA: TGTGCCAGCAGTCCAAGGACAGGGGGCGATGAAAAACTGTTTTTT. Protein: CASSPRTGGDEKLFF.

This clonotype was seen repeatedly, ten times or more. The J gene is TRBJ1-2, the V gene TRBV28, with 8 bases fitting TRBD1. The V segment lost 4 bases and the J segment 6 bases; nucleotides outside the gene matches: 10. CDR3 length: 15 residues. Germline V gene lookup returns CDR1 MDHEN and CDR2 SYDVKM. For the CDR3, the DNA is TGTGCCAGCAGTTACCTGGATACAGGGGGAAATGGCTACACCTTC. It yields the protein CASSYLDTGGNGYTF.